This entry lists 23 T cell receptor beta chains sequenced from one sample in a study of PD-L1 blockade in urothelial cancer. This table comes from immunoSEQ multiplex PCR, and its TCRdb copy is limited to in-frame clones, with some not included. This sample has about 84,000 clones; 82% occur once, and the top ten carry over 7.5%. The material sequenced was PBMCs, taken around atezolizumab (anti-PD-L1) treatment. These receptors were obtained from a man aged 65 to 85 with urothelial cancer.

The chain uses TRBV4-2 and TRBJ2-1; TRBD1 aligns across 7 bases. Trimming took 1 base from V and 9 from J; bases not matched to a gene: 9. The CDR3 covers 15 residues. CDR1 and CDR2 from the germline V gene are LGHNA and YNFKEQ. The CDR3 region has the DNA TGTGCCAGCAGCCAAGGGGCAGGGGGATACCCTGAGCAGTTCTTC. Translating it yields CASSQGAGGYPEQFF.

The CDR3 is CASSQDTRVGYGYTF. The CDR3 DNA reads as TGTGCCAGCAGCCAAGATACCAGGGTCGGCTATGGCTACACCTTC. The chain is built from TRBV14 and TRBJ1-2, with a tentative D call TRBD1 (5 bases). The CDR3 extends over 15 amino acids. Per the germline V gene, CDR1 is SGHDN and CDR2 is FVKESK. V lost 0 bases and J lost 4, with 12 bases in between.

V is TRBV5-1 and J is TRBJ2-7, with 10 nucleotides matching TRBD1. The CDR3 runs to 13 residues. V gave up 4 bases and J gave up 7 bases; unmatched junction bases: 5. Germline V gives CDR1 SGHRS, CDR2 YFSETQ. The CDR3 reads CASSKDRGNEQYF. DNA of the CDR3: TGCGCCAGCAGCAAGGACAGGGGGAATGAGCAGTACTTC.

This clone showed up just a few times. This chain connects TRBV5-1 to TRBJ1-1; a weak D match, TRBD1 (6 bases). The V end lost 4 bases, the J end lost 4 bases, and 11 bases lay between the germline ends. The CDR3 length is 13 residues. The germline gives CDR1 SGHRS, CDR2 YFSETQ. In nucleotides, the CDR3 is TGCGCCAGCAGCGGGGGCACACTCACTGAAGCTTTCTTT. Translated, it gives CASSGGTLTEAFF.

The chain combines TRBV19 with TRBJ1-5; D remains unclear. The CDR3 loop spans 15 amino acids. V lost 3 bases and J lost 1, with 10 bases in between. CDR1 is LNHDA, CDR2 SQIVND, per germline (reference sequence). The CDR3 here is CASSIRTGSNQPQHF. The CDR3 DNA is TGTGCCAGTAGTATCCGGACGGGAAGCAATCAGCCCCAGCATTTT.

The rearrangement uses TRBV19 and TRBJ2-6, with TRBD1 identical over 9 bases. CDR1 LNHDA and CDR2 SQIVND come from the germline V gene (reference sequence). The CDR3 length is 17 residues. V shed 4 bases and J 1 base; nucleotides not matched to a gene: 5. DNA of the CDR3: TGTGCCAGTAGTACCGGGGACAGGGTTTCTGGGGCCAACGTCCTGACTTTC. Its protein product is CASSTGDRVSGANVLTF.

The chain uses TRBV10-1 and TRBJ2-3, with 7 positions matching TRBD2. With V trimmed by 2 bases and J by 5 bases, 7 bases remained unmatched. CDR3 length equals 15 residues. Germline V gene data show CDR1 as WNHNN and CDR2 as SYGVQD (reference sequence). The CDR3 coding sequence is TGCGCCAGCAGTGAGAGTGGGACTACCCGAGATACGCAGTATTTT. Protein sequence: CASSESGTTRDTQYF.

The rearrangement joins TRBV27 to TRBJ2-2, with D tentatively TRBD2 (6 bases). The CDR3 runs 12 residues. CDR1 is MNHEY and CDR2 is SMNVEV in the germline V gene (reference sequence). Trimming cost V 2 bases and J 8 bases, with 6 bases left between them. CDR3 sequence (DNA): TGTGCCAGCAGTTTACGGGGGGGGGAGCTGTTTTTT. Translation: CASSLRGGELFF.

For the CDR3, the DNA is TGTGCCAGCAGCCCACACAGGGACCTGAACACTGAAGCTTTCTTT. It is translated as CASSPHRDLNTEAFF. The chain couples TRBV5-8 to TRBJ1-1, with D perhaps TRBD1 (6 bases). This CDR3 has 15 amino acids. The germline V gene encodes CDR1 SGHTS and CDR2 YDEGEE. Trimming shortened V by 4 bases and J by 0 bases, and 13 bases separated the two germline ends.

The gene calls are TRBV10-3 and TRBJ2-3; 10 nucleotides line up with TRBD1. The J segment lost 2 bases and the V segment lost 0 bases, leaving 2 bases of the junction unmatched. CDR3 length: 16 residues. The germline V gene has CDR1 ENHRY and CDR2 SYGVKD. CDR3 nucleotides: TGTGCCATCAGTGAGTCGGGACAGGGGATCACAGATACGCAGTATTTT. Its translation: CAISESGQGITDTQYF.

The gene calls are TRBV18 and TRBJ1-3; D is perhaps TRBD1 (6 bases). Between the trimmed V and J ends, which lost 6 bases and 3 bases, there was a span of 15 bases. The V gene's germline CDR1 is KGHSH and CDR2 LQKENI. The CDR3 consists of 15 residues. The CDR3 loop is CASSPGTGSGNTIYF. The CDR3, as DNA: TGTGCCAGCTCCCCGGGCACAGGGAGTGGAAACACCATATATTTT.

V usage is TRBV2 and J usage is TRBJ1-1; D unresolved. The CDR3 contains 13 residues. Germline V gene sequence: CDR1 SNHLY, CDR2 FYNNEI. V lost 5 bases, J lost 0 bases, and 7 bases lay in between. The CDR3 loop reads CASSFQVNTEAFF. The CDR3 region has the DNA TGTGCCAGCAGTTTTCAGGTGAACACTGAAGCTTTCTTT. Variable domain in full (rest from reference TRBV2 and TRBJ1-1): EPEVTQTPSHQVTQMGQEVILRCVPISNHLYFYWYRQILGQKVEFLVSFYNNEISEKSEIFDDQFSVERPDGSNFTLKIRSTKLEDSAMYFCASSFQVNTEAFFGQGTRLTVV.

The chain links TRBV7-2 to TRBJ1-6; TRBD1 aligns across 8 bases. Losses at the gene ends were 5 bases for V and 1 base for J; bases not matched to a gene: 10. The CDR3 runs to 18 residues. The germline V gene encodes CDR1 SGHTA and CDR2 FQGNSA. The CDR3 DNA reads TGTGCCAGCAGCCCGGACAGGGAGAGTGTTTCCTATAATTCACCCCTCCACTTT. Translating it yields CASSPDRESVSYNSPLHF.

Remarks on this clone: At the DNA level, this CDR3 is encoded by other sequences in the same sample as well. This chain uses TRBV5-1 with TRBJ1-1; no clear D. CDR1 is SGHRS and CDR2 is YFSETQ in the germline V gene. V shed 0 bases and J shed 7 bases, with 4 bases lying between them. This CDR3 region has 11 residues. This CDR3 is CASSLDSEAFF. DNA for the CDR3: TGCGCCAGCAGCTTGGACAGTGAAGCTTTCTTT.

There are many counts of this clone. The chain links TRBV19 to TRBJ1-5; 8 bases are shared with TRBD1. The V gene end was trimmed by 3 bases and the J gene end by 0 bases; junction bases not matched to a gene: 4. The CDR3 is 16 amino acids. Germline CDR1 and CDR2: LNHDA and SQIVND (reference sequence). The CDR3 region has the DNA TGTGCCAGTAGTATTAGGACAGGGAGTAGCAATCAGCCCCAGCATTTT. The encoded protein is CASSIRTGSSNQPQHF. The full variable domain, with the rest looked up from reference TRBV19 and TRBJ1-5, is DGGITQSPKYLFRKEGQNVTLSCEQNLNHDAMYWYRQDPGQGLRLIYYSQIVNDFQKGDIAEGYSVSREKKESFPLTVTSAQKNPTAFYLCASSIRTGSSNQPQHFGDGTRLSIL.

This chain connects TRBV19 to TRBJ1-1; TRBD1 agrees at 9 bases. CDR1 is LNHDA and CDR2 is SQIVND in the germline V gene (reference sequence). The trim removed 5 bases at V and 6 bases at J, leaving 7 bases unmatched. CDR3 size: 14 residues. CDR3 sequence reads: CASSYGTGTSEAFF. In DNA form, the CDR3 reads TGTGCCAGTAGTTACGGGACAGGGACCTCTGAAGCTTTCTTT.

The CDR3 DNA follows: TGCGCCAGCACCCCAGGGGTGATTGGCGCAGATACGCAGTATTTT. Translated, it gives CASTPGVIGADTQYF. The chain joins TRBV5-1 to TRBJ2-3, with D possibly TRBD1 on 6 matching bases. V was cut by 6 bases and J by 4 bases, with 18 bases left in between. The germline V gene has CDR1 SGHRS and CDR2 YFSETQ. CDR3 size: 15 residues.

A word on this clone: A junction boundary mismatches the germline segment, possibly from a read error. V usage is TRBV7-7 and J usage is TRBJ1-5, with unresolved D. The CDR3 loop spans 16 amino acids. Germline assignment: CDR1 SSHAT and CDR2 FNYEAQ (reference sequence). CDR3 sequence (DNA): TGTGCTAGCAGCCATCACCGGGATTATAGCAATCAGCCCCAGCATTTT. Its translation is CASSHHRDYSNQPQHF. Complete variable domain (other parts from reference TRBV7-7 and TRBJ1-5): GAGVSQSPRYKVTKRGQDVTLRCDPISSHATLYWYQQALGQGPEFLTYFNYEAQPDKSGLPSDRFSAERPEGSISTLTIQRTEQRDSAMYRCASSHHRDYSNQPQHFGDGTRLSIL.

This clone was recorded a few times. The V gene is TRBV11-3, the J gene TRBJ2-7, with TRBD1 as a possible D gene (6 bases). Germline values: CDR1 SGHNT, CDR2 YENEEA. The V gene lost 5 bases and the J gene lost 4 bases, with 18 bases spanning the gap. This CDR3 has 15 amino acids. The DNA for the CDR3 is TGTGCCAGCAGCCCTCAGGCGGACAGCCCTTACGAGCAGTACTTC. It yields the protein CASSPQADSPYEQYF.

This rearrangement joins TRBV7-6 to TRBJ2-1, with 7 bases that match TRBD2. The V gene's germline CDR1 is SGHVS and CDR2 FNYEAQ. The CDR3 length is 16 residues. V lost 5 bases to trimming and J lost 0 bases; unmatched junction nucleotides: 7. CDR3: CASSHPGGDSYNEQFF. The CDR3 DNA is TGTGCCAGCAGCCATCCTGGGGGGGACTCCTACAATGAGCAGTTCTTC.

V and J are TRBV2 and TRBJ1-5, with 9 nucleotides matching TRBD1. Germline CDR1 and CDR2: SNHLY and FYNNEI. The CDR3 sequence is 15 residues long. The V segment lost 4 bases and the J segment 7 bases; nucleotides outside the gene matches: 8. CDR3: CASSGGTGRNQPQHF. CDR3 in DNA: TGTGCCAGCAGTGGAGGGACAGGGAGGAACCAGCCCCAGCATTTT.

The chain links TRBV27 to TRBJ1-1; 8 bases line up with TRBD1. V dropped 5 bases and J dropped 0; count of bases not matched to a gene: 2. Germline values: CDR1 MNHEY, CDR2 SMNVEV (reference sequence). This CDR3 spans 14 amino acids. The CDR3 sequence: CASSGQGMNTEAFF. DNA of the CDR3: TGTGCCAGCAGTGGACAGGGAATGAACACTGAAGCTTTCTTT.

This clone appeared a few times. The chain employs TRBV5-1 and TRBJ2-1; D uncertain. CDR3 length: 15 residues. Trimming cost V 0 bases and J 7 bases, with 14 bases left between them. Per the germline V gene, CDR1 is SGHRS and CDR2 is YFSETQ. The CDR3 spells CASSLAVLRPNEQFF. The CDR3 nucleotides read TGCGCCAGCAGCTTGGCCGTACTAAGGCCGAATGAGCAGTTCTTC.